The sequence of this TCR beta chain was determined in a study of T cells after posttransplantation cyclophosphamide. Overall study results and limits: Recipient CMV seropositivity and CMV reactivation strongly tracked TRB clonality. Donor CD8+ memory clones often dominated recipient blood repertoires at later times.

Here immunoSEQ multiplex PCR was the method, and the copy in TCRdb shows in-frame clones only, minus some. There are under 35,000 clones in the sample; under 95% occur only once, and just under 0.25% lies in the top ten. Cells defined as naive were viable CD3+CD4+ or CD3+CD8+ and CCR7+CD45RA+CD45RO-CD95-CD27+CD28+. V gave up 4 bases and J gave up 10 bases, with 13 bases separating them. CDR3 length: 12 amino acids. Germline lookup yields CDR1 MDHEN and CDR2 SYDVKM. This clone was observed a handful of times. Its antigen is still unknown. This chain links TRBV28 with TRBJ1-1; D might be TRBD1 (5 bases). The sample was naive CD4+ T cells sorted from PBMCs. The clonotype was recovered from a woman in her fifties or sixties in good health, CMV-negative, and a related stem cell transplant donor. CDR3 in DNA: TGTGCCAGCAGTTCCCAGACGGGGGGAGCTTTCTTT. Encoded protein: CASSSQTGGAFF.